This T cell receptor beta chain was captured in a study of a mutant IDH1 vaccine in newly diagnosed glioma. Overall study: Onset of vaccination occurred 4-6 weeks following radiotherapy alone, or with temozolomide cycles.

This clone was recorded once. Its antigen remains unidentified. This sample's time point: week 47, end of study. In the vaccine, a single dose held 300 ug of the mutant IDH1 20-mer peptide, along with topical imiquimod. The data were produced by immunoSEQ multiplex PCR, yet TCRdb's version contains in-frame clones alone and is incomplete. The sample yields 13,000 or so clones, around three quarters seen once. Per germline, CDR1 SGHTA and CDR2 FQGNSA. CDR3 size: 12 residues. Trimming cost V 4 bases and J 7 bases, with 8 bases left between them. The V gene is TRBV7-2, the J gene TRBJ2-4, with TRBD2 as a possible D gene (6 bases). The source was PBMCs, collected from a glioma patient whose treatment included an IDH1 peptide vaccine. The origin of this receptor is a woman aged 40 to 55 with glioma. The CDR3 coding sequence is TGTGCCAGCAGCTCCGGGGGTAACATTCAGTACTTC. This encodes CASSSGGNIQYF.